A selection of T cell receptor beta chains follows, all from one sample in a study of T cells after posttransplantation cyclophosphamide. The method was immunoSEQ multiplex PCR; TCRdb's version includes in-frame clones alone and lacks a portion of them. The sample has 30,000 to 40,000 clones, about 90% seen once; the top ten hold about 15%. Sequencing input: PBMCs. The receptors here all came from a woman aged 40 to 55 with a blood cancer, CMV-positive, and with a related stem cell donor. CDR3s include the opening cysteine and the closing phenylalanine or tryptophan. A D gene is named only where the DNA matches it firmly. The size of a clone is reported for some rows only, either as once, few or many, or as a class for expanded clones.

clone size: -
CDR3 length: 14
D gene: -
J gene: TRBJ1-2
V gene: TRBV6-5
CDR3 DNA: TGTGCCAGCAGTTACTCCGGCAGGGGAGATGGCTACACCTTC
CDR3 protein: CASSYSGRGDGYTF

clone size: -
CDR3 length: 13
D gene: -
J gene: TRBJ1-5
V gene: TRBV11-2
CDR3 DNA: TGTGCCAGCAGCTCTAATAGCAATCAGCCCCAGCATTTT
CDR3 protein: CASSSNSNQPQHF

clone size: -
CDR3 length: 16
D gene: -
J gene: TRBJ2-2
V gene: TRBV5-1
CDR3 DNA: TGCGCCAGCACCCTAGTAGGAGGGTTTGCTGGCGGGGAGCTGTTTTTT
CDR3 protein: CASTLVGGFAGGELFF

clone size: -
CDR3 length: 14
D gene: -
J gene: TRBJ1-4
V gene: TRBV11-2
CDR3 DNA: TGTGCCAGCAGCAGGCGGGGAAGCGGTGAAAAACTGTTTTTT
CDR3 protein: CASSRRGSGEKLFF

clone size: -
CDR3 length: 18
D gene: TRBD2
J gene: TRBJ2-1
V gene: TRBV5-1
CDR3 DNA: TGCGCCAGCAGCTTGGCCCTCGATTCAGCGGGGGGGCCGAATGAGCAGTTCTTC
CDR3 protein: CASSLALDSAGGPNEQFF

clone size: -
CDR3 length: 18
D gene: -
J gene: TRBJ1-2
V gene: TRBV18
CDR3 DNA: TGTGCCAGCTCACCACGAGACACCGTTCTTAAGGTGGACTATGGCTACACCTTC
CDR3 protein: CASSPRDTVLKVDYGYTF

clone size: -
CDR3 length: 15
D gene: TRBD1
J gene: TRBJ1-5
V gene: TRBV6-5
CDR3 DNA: TGTGCCAGCAGTCGATCCGGGACAGGGAATCAGCCCCAGCATTTT
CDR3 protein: CASSRSGTGNQPQHF

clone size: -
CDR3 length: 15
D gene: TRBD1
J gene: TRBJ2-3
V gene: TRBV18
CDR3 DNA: TGTGCCAGCTCACGAGGACAGGGGAGCACAGATACGCAGTATTTT
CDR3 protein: CASSRGQGSTDTQYF

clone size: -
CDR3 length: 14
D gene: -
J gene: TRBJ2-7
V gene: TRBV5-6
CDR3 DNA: TGTGCCAGCAGCTTGGCAGGGGACACCTACGAGCAGTACTTC
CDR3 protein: CASSLAGDTYEQYF

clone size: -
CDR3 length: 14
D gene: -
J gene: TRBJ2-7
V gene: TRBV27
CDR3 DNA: TGTGCCAGCGCAGGGCGAACGCCAGCAGACGAGCAGTACTTC
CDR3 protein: CASAGRTPADEQYF

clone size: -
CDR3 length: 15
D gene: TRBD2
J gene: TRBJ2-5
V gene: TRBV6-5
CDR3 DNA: TGTGCCAGCAGTTACGGGACTAGCGGGTCAAGGGCCCAGTACTTC
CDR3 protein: CASSYGTSGSRAQYF

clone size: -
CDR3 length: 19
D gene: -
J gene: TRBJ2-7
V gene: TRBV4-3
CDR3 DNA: TGCGCCAGCAGCCAAGATAAGGATACCTCCTCCGGACTTCTCTACGAGCAGTACTTC
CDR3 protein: CASSQDKDTSSGLLYEQYF

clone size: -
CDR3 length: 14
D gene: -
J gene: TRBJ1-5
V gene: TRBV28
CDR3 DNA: TGTGCCAGCAGTTTCGGCAGGGTGGGTCAGCCCCAGCATTTT
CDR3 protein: CASSFGRVGQPQHF

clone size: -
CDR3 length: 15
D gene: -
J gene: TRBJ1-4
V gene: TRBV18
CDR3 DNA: TGTGCCAGCTCACCAGGACAGACATTTAATGAAAAACTGTTTTTT
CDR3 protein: CASSPGQTFNEKLFF

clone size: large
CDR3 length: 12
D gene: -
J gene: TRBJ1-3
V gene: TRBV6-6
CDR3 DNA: TGTGCCAGCATGGGAGCTGGAAACACCATATATTTT
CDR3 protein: CASMGAGNTIYF

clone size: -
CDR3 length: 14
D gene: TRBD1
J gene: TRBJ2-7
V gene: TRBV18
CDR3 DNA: TGTGCCAGCTCACCCGGACAGGGGCGCTACGAGCAGTACTTC
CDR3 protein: CASSPGQGRYEQYF

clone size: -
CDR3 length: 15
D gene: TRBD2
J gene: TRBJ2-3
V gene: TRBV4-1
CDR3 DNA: TGCGCCAGCAGGCAACCCGGGGGGGGTACAGATACGCAGTATTTT
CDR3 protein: CASRQPGGGTDTQYF

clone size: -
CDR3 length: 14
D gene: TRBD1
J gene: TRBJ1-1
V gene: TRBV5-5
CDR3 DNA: TGTGCCAGCAGCCTGACAGGGATGAACACTGAAGCTTTCTTT
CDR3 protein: CASSLTGMNTEAFF

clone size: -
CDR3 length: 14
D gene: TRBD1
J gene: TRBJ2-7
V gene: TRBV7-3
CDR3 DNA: TGTGCCAGCAGCGACGGGACAGCATCCTACGAGCAGTACTTC
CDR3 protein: CASSDGTASYEQYF

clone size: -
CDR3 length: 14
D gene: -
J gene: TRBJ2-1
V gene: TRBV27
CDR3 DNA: TGTGCCAGCAGTTTATGGCAGGGAAGGAATGAGCAGTTCTTC
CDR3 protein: CASSLWQGRNEQFF

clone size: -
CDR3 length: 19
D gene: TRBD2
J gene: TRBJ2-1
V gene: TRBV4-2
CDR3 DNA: TGTGCCAGCAGCCAAGAGGCGGTTCCCGGACTAGGCTCCTACAATGAGCAGTTCTTC
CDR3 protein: CASSQEAVPGLGSYNEQFF

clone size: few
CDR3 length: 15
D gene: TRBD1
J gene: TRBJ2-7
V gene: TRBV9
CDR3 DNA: TGTGCCAGCAGCGTAGCTAAGGACAGGGGATCCGAGCAGTACTTC
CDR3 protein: CASSVAKDRGSEQYF

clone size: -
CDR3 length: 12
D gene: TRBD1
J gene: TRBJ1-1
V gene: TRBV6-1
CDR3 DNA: TGTGCCAGCAACAGGGGTGATACTGAAGCTTTCTTT
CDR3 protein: CASNRGDTEAFF

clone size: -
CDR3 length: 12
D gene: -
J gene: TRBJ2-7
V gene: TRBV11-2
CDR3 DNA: TGTGCCAGCAGCGGGCTAGCTATCGAGCAGTACTTC
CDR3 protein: CASSGLAIEQYF

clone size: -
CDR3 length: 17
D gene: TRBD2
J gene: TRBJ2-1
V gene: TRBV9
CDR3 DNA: TGTGCCAGCAGCTCTCGACTAGCGGGGGGGCCCTACAATGAGCAGTTCTTC
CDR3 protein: CASSSRLAGGPYNEQFF

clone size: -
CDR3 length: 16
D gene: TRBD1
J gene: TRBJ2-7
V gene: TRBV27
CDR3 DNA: TGTGCCAGCAGTTCGATGACCGGGACAGAACACTACGAGCAGTACTTC
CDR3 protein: CASSSMTGTEHYEQYF

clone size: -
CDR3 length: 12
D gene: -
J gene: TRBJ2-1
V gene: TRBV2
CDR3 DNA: TGTGCCAGCAGTGATGAGTACAATGAGCAGTTCTTC
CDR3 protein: CASSDEYNEQFF

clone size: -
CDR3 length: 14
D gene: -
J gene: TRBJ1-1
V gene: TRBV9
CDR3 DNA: TGTGCCAGCAGCGTAGCTGACAAGAACACTGAAGCTTTCTTT
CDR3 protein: CASSVADKNTEAFF

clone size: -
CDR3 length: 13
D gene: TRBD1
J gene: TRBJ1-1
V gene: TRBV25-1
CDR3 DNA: TGTGCCAGCAGTGATTTCGGACAGGGACTAGCTTTCTTT
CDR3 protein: CASSDFGQGLAFF

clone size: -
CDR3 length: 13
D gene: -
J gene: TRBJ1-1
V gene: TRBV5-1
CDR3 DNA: TGCGCCAGCAGCTTTCCGGGTAGCACTGAAGCTTTCTTT
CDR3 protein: CASSFPGSTEAFF

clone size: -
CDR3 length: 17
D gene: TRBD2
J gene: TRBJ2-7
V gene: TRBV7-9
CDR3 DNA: TGTGCCAGCAGCTGGAGGGCGACTAGCGGGGGGTCCTACGAGCAGTACTTC
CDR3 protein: CASSWRATSGGSYEQYF

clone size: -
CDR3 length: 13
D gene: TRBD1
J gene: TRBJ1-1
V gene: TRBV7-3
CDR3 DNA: TGTGCCAGCAGCTACAGGGGAAGAACTGAAGCTTTCTTT
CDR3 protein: CASSYRGRTEAFF

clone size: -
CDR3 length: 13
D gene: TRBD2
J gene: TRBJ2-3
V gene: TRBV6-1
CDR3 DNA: TGTGCCAGCCGGCTAGCGGTGGCGGATACGCAGTATTTT
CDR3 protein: CASRLAVADTQYF

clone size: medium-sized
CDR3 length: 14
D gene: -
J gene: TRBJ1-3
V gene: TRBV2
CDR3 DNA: TGTGCCAGCAGTAGGGACACTTCTGGAAACACCATATATTTT
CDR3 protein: CASSRDTSGNTIYF

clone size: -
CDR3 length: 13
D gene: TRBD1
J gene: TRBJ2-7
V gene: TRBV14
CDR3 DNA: TGTGCCAGCAGCATCGACAGGGGAGTTGAGCAGTACTTC
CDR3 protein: CASSIDRGVEQYF

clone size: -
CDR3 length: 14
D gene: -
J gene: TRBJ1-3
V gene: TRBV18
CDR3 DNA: TGTGCCAGCTCACCCGAGGGCTCTGGAAACACCATATATTTT
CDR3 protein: CASSPEGSGNTIYF

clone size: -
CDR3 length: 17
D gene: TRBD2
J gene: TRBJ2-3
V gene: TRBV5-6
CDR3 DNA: TGTGCCAGCAGCTCCCCCCTAGCGGGAGGGTTAACAGATACGCAGTATTTT
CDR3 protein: CASSSPLAGGLTDTQYF

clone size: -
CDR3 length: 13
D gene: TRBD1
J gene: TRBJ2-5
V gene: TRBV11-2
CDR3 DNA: TGTGCCAGCAGCAGACAGGGGATCGAGACCCAGTACTTC
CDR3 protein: CASSRQGIETQYF

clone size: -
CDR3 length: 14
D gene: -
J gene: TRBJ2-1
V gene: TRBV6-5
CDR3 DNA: TGTGCCAGCAGTTACTCGGGGGGTAACAATGAGCAGTTCTTC
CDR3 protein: CASSYSGGNNEQFF

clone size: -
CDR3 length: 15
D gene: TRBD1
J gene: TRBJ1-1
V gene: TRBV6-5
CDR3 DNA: TGTGCCAGCAGTTACGGGACAGGGTGGGGGACTGAAGCTTTCTTT
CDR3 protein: CASSYGTGWGTEAFF

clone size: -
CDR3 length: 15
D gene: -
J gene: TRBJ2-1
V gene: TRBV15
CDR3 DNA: TGTGCCACCAGCATAGGAGCTAGCGTATACAATGAGCAGTTCTTC
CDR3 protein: CATSIGASVYNEQFF

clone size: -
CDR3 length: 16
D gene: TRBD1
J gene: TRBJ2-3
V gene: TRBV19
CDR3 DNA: TGTGCCAGTAGTTTCGTGGGGACAGGGGGCGCAGATACGCAGTATTTT
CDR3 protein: CASSFVGTGGADTQYF

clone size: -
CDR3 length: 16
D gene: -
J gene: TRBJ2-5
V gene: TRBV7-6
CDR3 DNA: TGTGCCAGCAGCCGCGGGTCGGCCAGCCCCCAAGAGACCCAGTACTTC
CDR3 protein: CASSRGSASPQETQYF

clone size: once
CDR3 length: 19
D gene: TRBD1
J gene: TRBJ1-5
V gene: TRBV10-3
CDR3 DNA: TGTGCCATCAGTGACCCACCCCACGGGACAGGGAAAAGCAATCAGCCCCAGCATTTT
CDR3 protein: CAISDPPHGTGKSNQPQHF

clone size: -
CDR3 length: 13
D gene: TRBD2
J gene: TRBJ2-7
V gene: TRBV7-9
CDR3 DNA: TGTGCCAGCAGCCCGGGGGGGGACGCCGAGCAGTACTTC
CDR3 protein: CASSPGGDAEQYF

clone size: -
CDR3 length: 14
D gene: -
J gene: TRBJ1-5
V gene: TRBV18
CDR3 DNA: TGTGCCAGCTCACCTCAGGCTAACAATCAGCCCCAGCATTTT
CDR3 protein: CASSPQANNQPQHF

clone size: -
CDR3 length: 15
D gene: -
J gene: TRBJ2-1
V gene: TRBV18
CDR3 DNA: TGTGCCAGCTCACCGGGGGGGGCGTCCTACAATGAGCAGTTCTTC
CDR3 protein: CASSPGGASYNEQFF

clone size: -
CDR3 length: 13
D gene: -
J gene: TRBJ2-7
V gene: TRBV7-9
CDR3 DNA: TGTGCCAGCGCGGGGCTTGCCTCCTACGAGCAGTACTTC
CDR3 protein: CASAGLASYEQYF

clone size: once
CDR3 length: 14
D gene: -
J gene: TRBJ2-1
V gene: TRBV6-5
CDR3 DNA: TGTGCCAGCAAGGGTGAGGGCAGATACAATGAGCAGTTCTTC
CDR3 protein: CASKGEGRYNEQFF

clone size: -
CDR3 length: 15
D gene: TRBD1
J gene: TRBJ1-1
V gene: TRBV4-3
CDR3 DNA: TGCGCCAGCAGCAGACCCGACAGGGAGAACACTGAAGCTTTCTTT
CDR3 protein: CASSRPDRENTEAFF

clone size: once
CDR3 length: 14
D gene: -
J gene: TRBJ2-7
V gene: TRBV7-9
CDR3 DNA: TGTGCCAGCAGCTTACAGGGACACACCTACGAGCAGTACTTC
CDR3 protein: CASSLQGHTYEQYF

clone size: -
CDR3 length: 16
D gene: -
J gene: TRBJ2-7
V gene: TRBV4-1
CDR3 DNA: TGCGCCAGCAGCCAAGTTTGGGCACTAGGCGCCTACGAGCAGTACTTC
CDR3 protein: CASSQVWALGAYEQYF

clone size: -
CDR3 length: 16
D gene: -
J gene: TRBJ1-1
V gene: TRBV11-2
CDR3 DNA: TGTGCCAGCAGCTTAGACCCCCCGAGATTGAACACTGAAGCTTTCTTT
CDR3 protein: CASSLDPPRLNTEAFF

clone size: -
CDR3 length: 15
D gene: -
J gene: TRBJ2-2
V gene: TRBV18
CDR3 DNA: TGTGCCAGCTCACCTAGTCAGGCGAACACCGGGGAGCTGTTTTTT
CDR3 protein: CASSPSQANTGELFF

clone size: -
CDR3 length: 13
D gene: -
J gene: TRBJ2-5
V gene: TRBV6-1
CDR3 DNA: TGTGCCAGCAGTGAAGGGCAGCAAGAGACCCAGTACTTC
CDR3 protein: CASSEGQQETQYF

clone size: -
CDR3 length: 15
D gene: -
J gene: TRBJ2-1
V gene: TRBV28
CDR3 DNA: TGTGCCAGCAGCACGGGACACCGATCCTACAATGAGCAGTTCTTC
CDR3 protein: CASSTGHRSYNEQFF

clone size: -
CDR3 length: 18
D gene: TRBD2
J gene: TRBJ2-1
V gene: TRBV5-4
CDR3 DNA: TGTGCCAGCAGCTCAGCCCTGTTAGCGGGGGCGTCCTACAATGAGCAGTTCTTC
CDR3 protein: CASSSALLAGASYNEQFF